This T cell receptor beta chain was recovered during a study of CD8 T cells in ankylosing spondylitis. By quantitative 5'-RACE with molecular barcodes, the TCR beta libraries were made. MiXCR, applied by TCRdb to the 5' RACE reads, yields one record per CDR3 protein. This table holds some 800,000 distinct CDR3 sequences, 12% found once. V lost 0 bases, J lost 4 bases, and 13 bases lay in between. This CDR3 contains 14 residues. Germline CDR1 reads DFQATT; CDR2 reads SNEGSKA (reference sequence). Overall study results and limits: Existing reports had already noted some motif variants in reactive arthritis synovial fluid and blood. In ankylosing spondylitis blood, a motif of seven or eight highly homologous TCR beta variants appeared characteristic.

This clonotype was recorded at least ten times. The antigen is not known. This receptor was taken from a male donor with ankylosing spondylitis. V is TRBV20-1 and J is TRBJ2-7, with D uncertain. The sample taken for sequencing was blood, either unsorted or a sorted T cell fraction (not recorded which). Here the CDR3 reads CSARDLRLRYEQYF. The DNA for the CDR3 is TGCAGTGCTAGAGATTTAAGGCTCCGGTACGAGCAGTACTTC.